Each of the 22 T cell receptor beta chains below was sequenced from the same sample in a study of T cells in Graves' hyperthyroidism and ophthalmopathy. Authors of the study amplified TCR beta CDR3 regions from RNA transcripts. During a first-round RT-PCR of the TCR CDR3, the HTBI primer set was used. TCRdb fed the multiplex PCR reads into MiXCR, producing one record per CDR3 protein. This table holds about 520,000 distinct CDR3 sequences, under 25% found once. What was sequenced was blood. Receptors originate from a man aged 18 to 29 with Graves' hyperthyroidism.

This clonotype was counted a few times. This chain joins TRBV7-8 and TRBJ1-4; D is unclear. Per germline, CDR1 SGHVS and CDR2 FQNEAQ. V was clipped by 5 bases and J by 8 bases, with 9 bases between them. CDR3 length equals 12 residues. DNA of the CDR3: TGTGCCAGCAGCCCAGACGGAGAAAAACTGTTTTTT. It translates to CASSPDGEKLFF.

This clonotype was counted at least ten times. The chain uses TRBV2 and TRBJ1-6, with D hard to call. Trimming shortened V by 6 bases and J by 7 bases, and 16 bases separated the two germline ends. The CDR3 totals 15 residues. In germline, CDR1 is SNHLY, CDR2 FYNNEI. DNA of the CDR3: TGTGCCAGCAGGGAGGACCGGCGCTCGAATTCACCCCTCCACTTT. Protein: CASREDRRSNSPLHF. The full variable domain, with the rest looked up from reference TRBV2 and TRBJ1-6, is EPEVTQTPSHQVTQMGQEVILRCVPISNHLYFYWYRQILGQKVEFLVSFYNNEISEKSEIFDDQFSVERPDGSNFTLKIRSTKLEDSAMYFCASREDRRSNSPLHFGNGTRLTVT.

The chain has TRBV6-1 and TRBJ1-2; D may be TRBD1 (5 bases). V lost 7 bases and J lost 7, with 16 bases in between. Germline CDR1 MNHNS, CDR2 SASEGT. There are 13 residues in the CDR3. In nucleotides, the CDR3 is TGTGCCAGCATCGCTTCGGGGGGGTCTGGCTACACCTTC. Residues: CASIASGGSGYTF.

The table lists this clonotype with a few counts. The rearrangement uses TRBV3-1 and TRBJ1-5; unclear D gene. The CDR3 sequence is 13 residues long. Germline V gene data show CDR1 as LGHDT and CDR2 as YNNKEL (reference sequence). Between the trimmed V and J ends, which lost 7 bases and 3 bases, there was a span of 10 bases. CDR3 DNA: TGTGCCAGCAACCTAGACTTCAATCAGCCCCAGCATTTT. Protein sequence: CASNLDFNQPQHF. The full variable domain, completed using reference TRBV3-1 and TRBJ1-5, is DTAVSQTPKYLVTQMGNDKSIKCEQNLGHDTMYWYKQDSKKFLKIMFSYNNKELIINETVPNRFSPKSPDKAHLNLHINSLELGDSAVYFCASNLDFNQPQHFGDGTRLSIL.

The chain couples TRBV6-5 to TRBJ1-1; maybe TRBD1 (6 bases). The CDR3 covers 16 residues. Germline V gene data show CDR1 as MNHEY and CDR2 as SVGAGI. Between the trimmed V and J ends, which lost 4 bases and 3 bases, there was a span of 18 bases. The CDR3 sequence: CASSSSHTGSDTEAFF. CDR3 coding DNA: TGTGCCAGCAGTTCCAGCCACACAGGGTCAGACACTGAAGCTTTCTTT.

In this sample, this clonotype turned up a few times. The rearrangement joins TRBV12-3 or TRBV12-4 to TRBJ2-2; D is ambiguous. This CDR3 spans 14 amino acids. Between the trimmed V and J ends, which lost 3 bases and 4 bases, there was a span of 9 bases. CDR3 coding DNA: TGTGCCAGCAGTTTTGGGCTGGGCACCGGGGAGCTGTTTTTT. Protein product: CASSFGLGTGELFF.

This chain connects TRBV6-2 or TRBV6-3 to TRBJ2-2, with TRBD2 matching 8 bases. The CDR3 runs 14 residues. Germline loops: CDR1 MNHEY, CDR2 SVGEGT. V shed 7 bases, J shed 4 bases, and the junction held 5 bases outside the gene matches. The CDR3 DNA reads TGTGCCAGCAATGGACTAGCAGGCACCGGGGAGCTGTTTTTT. It is translated as CASNGLAGTGELFF.

The chain uses TRBV27 and TRBJ2-7; D unclear. CDR3 length: 18 amino acids. V was shortened by 2 bases and J by 6 bases, with 26 bases between the two germline ends. CDR1 and CDR2 (germline): MNHEY, SMNVEV (reference sequence). CDR3 sequence: CASSLKASTLSIKGEQYF. In nucleotides, the CDR3 is TGTGCCAGCAGTTTAAAGGCCTCAACTCTTAGCATCAAGGGCGAGCAGTACTTC.

This clonotype was recorded a few times. One junction end disagrees with the germline gene, perhaps due to a read error. The chain is built from TRBV30 and TRBJ2-2; TRBD2 matches 8 bases. The CDR3 contains 14 residues. Per germline, CDR1 GTSNPN and CDR2 SVGIG (reference sequence). CDR3 in amino acids: CAWSVTLAAGGLFF. The CDR3 DNA sequence: TGTGCCTGGAGTGTAACACTAGCGGCCGGGGGGCTGTTTTTT.

This clonotype was observed many times. This rearrangement joins TRBV19 to TRBJ1-5; 7 bases line up with TRBD1. From germline, CDR1 is LNHDA and CDR2 SQIVND (reference sequence). V shed 9 bases and J 3 bases; nucleotides not matched to a gene: 8. This CDR3 comprises 14 residues. The CDR3 region is CASCRTGLNQPQHF. In nucleotides, the CDR3 is TGTGCCAGCTGTAGGACAGGTCTCAATCAGCCCCAGCATTTT.

CDR3: CASSPLGRAYYGYTF. In nucleotides, the CDR3 is TGTGCCAGCAGTCCTCTAGGGAGGGCATACTATGGCTACACCTTC. The rearrangement joins TRBV28 to TRBJ1-2; the D is unclear. Germline CDR1 reads MDHEN; CDR2 reads SYDVKM. The V end was cut by 5 bases, the J end by 3 bases, with 16 bases between. The CDR3 covers 15 residues.

This chain uses TRBV18 with TRBJ2-7; D is uncertain. Germline V gene lookup returns CDR1 KGHSH and CDR2 LQKENI. V shed 0 bases and J shed 5 bases, with 8 bases lying between them. CDR3 length equals 13 residues. The DNA for the CDR3 is TGTGCCAGCTCACCACCGTACAGTGACGAGCAGTACTTC. Residues: CASSPPYSDEQYF.

There are many counts of this clonotype. The chain has TRBV28 and TRBJ2-7; D call uncertain. The CDR3 contains 12 residues. V was shortened by 6 bases and J by 3 bases, with 9 bases between the two germline ends. Germline V lookup: CDR1 MDHEN, CDR2 SYDVKM. CDR3 sequence reads: CASSGPFYEQYF. For the CDR3, the DNA is TGTGCCAGCAGCGGACCATTCTACGAGCAGTACTTC. Supplemented by reference TRBV28 and TRBJ2-7, the full variable domain reads DVKVTQSSRYLVKRTGEKVFLECVQDMDHENMFWYRQDPGLGLRLIYFSYDVKMKEKGDIPEGYSVSREKKERFSLILESASTNQTSMYLCASSGPFYEQYFGPGTRLTVT.

This clonotype turned up a few times. The chain recombines TRBV6-1 with TRBJ1-2; D remains ambiguous. Trimming stripped 0 bases from V and 4 bases from J, with 12 bases between. This CDR3 contains 15 residues. The germline CDR1 and CDR2 sequences are MNHNS and SASEGT. In DNA, the CDR3 is TGTGCCAGCAGTGAAGCAGCCGACTTTATCTATGGCTACACCTTC. As protein: CASSEAADFIYGYTF.

Many counts were recorded for this clonotype. This CDR3 reads CASSSRQHQPQHF. In DNA form, the CDR3 reads TGTGCCAGCAGTTCTCGCCAGCATCAGCCCCAGCATTTT. The chain recombines TRBV27 with TRBJ1-5; D is ambiguous. Germline V gene sequence: CDR1 MNHEY, CDR2 SMNVEV (reference sequence). The CDR3 has 13 residues. Trimming took off 4 bases at V and 5 bases at J, with 9 bases between the two ends.

This clonotype was seen repeatedly, ten times or more. J is TRBJ1-1 and V is TRBV7-6; 7 bases are a match to TRBD1. CDR3 length: 15 residues. Per the germline V gene, CDR1 is SGHVS and CDR2 is FNYEAQ. Trimming removed 1 base from V and 7 bases from J; junction bases left unmatched: 9. The CDR3 spells CASSLGAGGMGEAFF. The CDR3 coding sequence is TGTGCCAGCAGCTTAGGAGCAGGGGGGATGGGTGAAGCTTTCTTT.

This sequence joins TRBV27 and TRBJ2-2; the D is unclear. V lost 2 bases and J lost 6, with 10 bases in between. Germline V CDR1 and CDR2: MNHEY, SMNVEV (reference sequence). This CDR3 comprises 14 residues. CDR3 DNA: TGTGCCAGCAGTTTAGTCGAATTCGCCGGGGAGCTGTTTTTT. Residues: CASSLVEFAGELFF.

This clonotype showed up many times. The CDR3 here is CAIGPGENYGYTF. CDR3 coding DNA: TGTGCCATTGGGCCAGGGGAGAACTATGGCTACACCTTC. V usage is TRBV19 and J usage is TRBJ1-2; D perhaps matches TRBD1 (6 bases). The germline gives CDR1 LNHDA, CDR2 SQIVND (reference sequence). V was cut by 10 bases and J by 2 bases, with 14 bases left in between. This CDR3 spans 13 amino acids. The complete variable domain, with remaining parts taken from reference TRBV19 and TRBJ1-2, reads DGGITQSPKYLFRKEGQNVTLSCEQNLNHDAMYWYRQDPGQGLRLIYYSQIVNDFQKGDIAEGYSVSREKKESFPLTVTSAQKNPTAFYLCAIGPGENYGYTFGSGTRLTVV.

The chain links TRBV20-1 to TRBJ2-7, with D uncertain. The V and J ends lost 5 bases and 2 bases respectively, with 16 bases between them. Germline loops: CDR1 DFQATT, CDR2 SNEGSKA (reference sequence). The CDR3 totals 14 residues. The DNA for the CDR3 is TGCAGTGCTCCATCCGTCCTCGCACCCTACGAGCAGTACTTC. This encodes CSAPSVLAPYEQYF.

The J gene is TRBJ2-2, the V gene TRBV28; D not certain. V lost 10 bases to trimming and J lost 1 base, with 10 bases between them. Germline lookup yields CDR1 MDHEN and CDR2 SYDVKM. The CDR3 extends over 13 amino acids. CDR3 nucleotides: TGTGCCACCTGTATCGGGAACACCGGGGAGCTGTTTTTT. Translated: CATCIGNTGELFF.

This clonotype has at least ten counts. The rearrangement uses TRBV9 and TRBJ1-2, with TRBD1 matching 10 bases. V gave up 0 bases and J gave up 8 bases; unmatched junction bases: 7. CDR3 size: 15 residues. Germline V gene sequence: CDR1 SGDLS, CDR2 YYNGEE. For the CDR3, the DNA is TGTGCCAGCAGCGTAGGGGGACAGGGGTCCCTCGGCTACACCTTC. It yields the protein CASSVGGQGSLGYTF. The entire variable domain, with the rest obtained from reference TRBV9 and TRBJ1-2, is as follows: DSGVTQTPKHLITATGQRVTLRCSPRSGDLSVYWYQQSLDQGLQFLIQYYNGEERAKGNILERFSAQQFPDLHSELNLSSLELGDSALYFCASSVGGQGSLGYTFGSGTRLTVV.

A few counts support this clonotype. This rearrangement joins TRBV28 to TRBJ1-5; no definite D call. The germline gives CDR1 MDHEN, CDR2 SYDVKM. V dropped 1 base and J dropped 1 base, with 5 bases sitting between them. The CDR3 contains 14 residues. The chain's CDR3 is CASSLLNSNQPQHF. As DNA, the CDR3 is TGTGCCAGCAGTTTATTGAACAGCAATCAGCCCCAGCATTTT. The full variable domain, in which reference TRBV28 and TRBJ1-5 provide the parts outside the CDR3, is DVKVTQSSRYLVKRTGEKVFLECVQDMDHENMFWYRQDPGLGLRLIYFSYDVKMKEKGDIPEGYSVSREKKERFSLILESASTNQTSMYLCASSLLNSNQPQHFGDGTRLSIL.